A single sample is the source of the 9 T cell receptor beta chains below, sequenced in a study of blood T cell repertoires in COVID-19. Method: immunoSEQ multiplex PCR; TCRdb's copy keeps in-frame clones and lacks some. The sample holds more than 60,000 clones, approximately 90% seen once. The sequencing input was PBMCs or T cells enriched from blood (not recorded which). These receptors all come from a woman aged 40 to 50 who had recovered from COVID-19.

The rearrangement joins TRBV6-4 to TRBJ1-5; 7 bases fit TRBD1. Germline CDR1 reads MRHNA; CDR2 reads SNTAGT. The V segment lost 5 bases and the J segment 6 bases; nucleotides outside the gene matches: 19. The CDR3 runs to 18 residues. The CDR3 spells CASSRQGPRKSNGQPQHF. The CDR3 bases are TGTGCCAGCAGTCGACAGGGCCCCCGTAAGAGTAATGGTCAGCCCCAGCATTTT.

The rearrangement uses TRBV15 and TRBJ2-7; 10 bases agree with TRBD2. The CDR3 has 15 residues. The V gene's germline CDR1 is LNHNV and CDR2 YYDKDF (reference sequence). Losses at the gene ends were 2 bases for V and 8 bases for J; bases not matched to a gene: 9. The CDR3 protein is CATSRPELAGTQQYF. The CDR3 DNA reads TGTGCCACCAGCAGACCGGAACTAGCGGGAACTCAGCAGTACTTC.

V usage is TRBV5-1 and J usage is TRBJ2-1; TRBD2 matches at 8 bases. CDR1 SGHRS and CDR2 YFSETQ come from the germline V gene. CDR3 size: 15 residues. J was trimmed by 7 bases and V by 2 bases; bases with no gene match: 8. The CDR3 is CASSFGTRGINEQFF. The CDR3 DNA reads as TGCGCCAGCAGCTTCGGGACTAGAGGGATAAATGAGCAGTTCTTC.

This chain uses TRBV10-2 with TRBJ1-5; D remains unclear. CDR1 and CDR2 (germline): WSHSY, SAAADI. V was trimmed by 8 bases and J by 0 bases, leaving 8 bases between them. The CDR3 contains 13 residues. The CDR3 spells CASARYSNQPQHF. CDR3 DNA: TGCGCCAGCGCTCGGTATAGCAATCAGCCCCAGCATTTT.

V is TRBV19 and J is TRBJ2-1; 8 nucleotides align to TRBD2. Per germline, CDR1 LNHDA and CDR2 SQIVND (reference sequence). J gave up 1 base and V 7 bases, and 15 bases lay outside the gene matches. The CDR3 runs 18 residues. CDR3 protein: CASKEGLVSGGSYNEQFF. As DNA, the CDR3 is TGTGCCAGTAAAGAAGGTTTAGTAAGCGGGGGTTCCTACAATGAGCAGTTCTTC.

The rearrangement links TRBV9 to TRBJ2-1; 10 nucleotides match TRBD1. Germline V lookup: CDR1 SGDLS, CDR2 YYNGEE. Trimming took 4 bases from V and 8 from J; bases not matched to a gene: 9. This CDR3 comprises 15 residues. CDR3 protein: CASSPWDRGSDEQFF. CDR3 coding DNA: TGTGCCAGCAGCCCATGGGACAGGGGAAGCGATGAGCAGTTCTTC.

CDR3 loop: CASSQRGLYGYTF. In DNA, the CDR3 is TGTGCCAGCAGTCAGCGGGGCCTCTATGGCTACACCTTC. This chain connects TRBV12-3 or TRBV12-4 to TRBJ1-2; the D gene is possibly TRBD1 (5 bases). This CDR3 region has 13 residues. Deletions cut 5 bases from V and 4 bases from J, with 11 bases between.

This clone was seen once. The chain employs TRBV5-1 and TRBJ2-3; D unresolved. From germline, CDR1 is SGHRS and CDR2 YFSETQ. V lost 0 bases to trimming and J lost 5 bases, with 7 bases between them. The CDR3 covers 13 residues. Here the CDR3 DNA reads TGCGCCAGCAGCTTGGACCTACTAGATACGCAGTATTTT. This codes for CASSLDLLDTQYF.

The chain is built from TRBV5-5 and TRBJ2-1; D might be TRBD2 (6 bases). Between the trimmed V and J ends, which lost 0 bases and 4 bases, there was a span of 20 bases. The CDR3 is made up of 18 amino acids. Germline V gene sequence: CDR1 SGHKS, CDR2 YYEKEE (reference sequence). The DNA for the CDR3 is TGTGCCAGCAGCTTGGTGTGGTCTTCGGGGGTGGGATACAATGAGCAGTTCTTC. Translating gives CASSLVWSSGVGYNEQFF.